Following are 7 T cell receptor beta chains from one sample sequenced in a study of long-term antiretroviral therapy in people with HIV. Samples were assayed with immunoSEQ v3.0 at survey level. Libraries were prepared by immunoSEQ multiplex PCR; TCRdb keeps only in-frame clonotypes and omits some of them. The profile covers about 27,000 clones, with roughly 80% appearing a single time and roughly 10% taken by the ten largest. Specimen: unsorted PBMCs, collected 0.8 years before starting antiretroviral therapy. Receptor source: a man between 18 and 35 years old with HIV.

The chain carries TRBV5-1 and TRBJ2-2, with D perhaps matching TRBD2 (7 bases). V gave up 3 bases and J gave up 0 bases, with 12 bases separating them. The CDR3 runs to 16 residues. The germline V gene has CDR1 SGHRS and CDR2 YFSETQ. The CDR3 region has the DNA TGCGCCAGCAGCTCAGGGGCGGGGGCGAACACCGGGGAGCTGTTTTTT. Translated: CASSSGAGANTGELFF. Variable domain in full (rest from reference TRBV5-1 and TRBJ2-2): KAGVTQTPRYLIKTRGQQVTLSCSPISGHRSVSWYQQTPGQGLQFLFEYFSETQRNKGNFPGRFSGRQFSNSRSEMNVSTLELGDSALYLCASSSGAGANTGELFFGEGSRLTVL.

This sequence joins TRBV13 and TRBJ2-2, with D perhaps matching TRBD1 (6 bases). The V end was cut by 7 bases, the J end by 2 bases, with 20 bases between. The CDR3 runs 17 residues. Germline V CDR1 and CDR2: PRHDT, FYEKMQ (reference sequence). CDR3 loop: CASTPTGQGLNTGELFF. CDR3 nucleotide sequence: TGTGCCAGCACCCCGACGGGGCAGGGGTTAAACACCGGGGAGCTGTTTTTT.

By share, this clone counts as large (0.1 to 1%). CDR3 loop: CASSYGLAGGPETQYF. The CDR3 bases are TGTGCCAGCAGCTACGGTTTGGCGGGAGGGCCTGAGACCCAGTACTTC. This chain links TRBV7-2 with TRBJ2-5, with 9 nucleotides matching TRBD2. CDR1 and CDR2 (germline): SGHTA, FQGNSA. J lost 5 bases, V lost 4 bases, and 11 bases had no gene match. The CDR3 covers 16 residues.

The chain carries TRBV18 and TRBJ2-7; D is perhaps TRBD2 (6 bases). V lost 6 bases and J 2 bases, leaving 17 bases between the germline ends. Germline V gene sequence: CDR1 KGHSH, CDR2 LQKENI. The CDR3 loop spans 15 amino acids. CDR3 in amino acids: CASSPGRGSAYEQYF. The CDR3 DNA reads as TGTGCCAGCTCCCCCGGGCGGGGTTCAGCCTACGAGCAGTACTTC.

The rearrangement uses TRBV5-4 and TRBJ1-2; 8 bases are shared with TRBD1. The CDR3 has 15 amino acids. V was clipped by 0 bases and J by 4 bases; unmatched bases: 5. Germline assignment: CDR1 SGHNT and CDR2 YYREEE (reference sequence). This chain's CDR3 is CASSLVPDRGYGYTF. The DNA for the CDR3 is TGTGCCAGCAGCTTGGTCCCCGACAGGGGCTATGGCTACACCTTC.

J is TRBJ1-5 and V is TRBV15; the D gene is possibly TRBD1 (6 bases). Per germline, CDR1 LNHNV and CDR2 YYDKDF (reference sequence). The germline V and J ends were trimmed by 0 bases and 7 bases, with 7 bases remaining between them. The CDR3 extends over 13 amino acids. CDR3 DNA: TGTGCCACCAGCAGAGATCAGGGGCAGCCCCAGCATTTT. This translates into CATSRDQGQPQHF.

This clone was observed a handful of times. V gene TRBV6-5 combines with J gene TRBJ1-1; 7 bases map to TRBD1. The J segment lost 1 base and the V segment lost 2 bases, leaving 4 bases of the junction unmatched. Germline V gene data show CDR1 as MNHEY and CDR2 as SVGAGI. This CDR3 region has 15 residues. The CDR3 here is CASSYAAGGNTEAFF. The CDR3 region has the DNA TGTGCCAGCAGTTACGCGGCAGGGGGGAACACTGAAGCTTTCTTT.